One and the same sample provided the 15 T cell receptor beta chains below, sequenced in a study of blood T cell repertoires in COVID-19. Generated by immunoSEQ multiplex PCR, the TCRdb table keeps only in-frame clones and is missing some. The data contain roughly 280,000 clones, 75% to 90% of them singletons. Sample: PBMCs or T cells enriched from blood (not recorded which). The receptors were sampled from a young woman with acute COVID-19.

CDR3 sequence: CASSLVYSRGGEQYF. Here the CDR3 DNA reads TGTGCCAGCAGTTTAGTCTATTCACGAGGAGGCGAGCAGTACTTC. The chain links TRBV27 to TRBJ2-7; D is possibly TRBD2 (5 bases). CDR1 is MNHEY, CDR2 SMNVEV, per germline (reference sequence). The ends were cut back, 2 bases at V and 6 bases at J, with 17 bases in the middle. The CDR3 is 15 amino acids.

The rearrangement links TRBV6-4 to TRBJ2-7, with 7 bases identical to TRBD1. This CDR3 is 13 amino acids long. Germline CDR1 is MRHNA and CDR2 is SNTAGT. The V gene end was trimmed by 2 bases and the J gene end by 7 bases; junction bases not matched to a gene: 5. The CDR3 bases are TGTGCCAGCAGTGACAAGCCAGGGGGAGAGCAGTACTTC. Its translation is CASSDKPGGEQYF.

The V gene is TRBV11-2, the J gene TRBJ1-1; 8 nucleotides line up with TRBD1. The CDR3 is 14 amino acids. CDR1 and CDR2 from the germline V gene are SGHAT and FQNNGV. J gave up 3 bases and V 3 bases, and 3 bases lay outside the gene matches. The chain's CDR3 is CASSLAGGYTEAFF. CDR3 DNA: TGTGCCAGCAGCTTGGCAGGGGGCTACACTGAAGCTTTCTTT. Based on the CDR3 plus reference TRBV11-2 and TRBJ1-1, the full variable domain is EAGVAQSPRYKIIEKRQSVAFWCNPISGHATLYWYQQILGQGPKLLIQFQNNGVVDDSQLPKDRFSAERLKGVDSTLKIQPAKLEDSAVYLCASSLAGGYTEAFFGQGTRLTVV.

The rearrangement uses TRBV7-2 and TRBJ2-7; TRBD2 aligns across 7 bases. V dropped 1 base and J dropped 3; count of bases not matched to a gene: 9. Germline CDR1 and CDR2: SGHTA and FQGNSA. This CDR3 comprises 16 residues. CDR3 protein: CASSLGGGRESYEQYF. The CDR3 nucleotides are TGTGCCAGCAGCTTAGGTGGCGGGCGGGAGAGCTACGAGCAGTACTTC. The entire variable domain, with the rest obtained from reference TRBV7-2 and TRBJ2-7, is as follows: GAGVSQSPSNKVTEKGKDVELRCDPISGHTALYWYRQSLGQGLEFLIYFQGNSAPDKSGLPSDRFSAERTGGSVSTLTIQRTQQEDSAVYLCASSLGGGRESYEQYFGPGTRLTVT.

The CDR3, as DNA: TGTGCCAGCAGTCCCCTTAGAACGGGACTAGCGGGCCCGTATACAGATACGCAGTATTTT. Translation: CASSPLRTGLAGPYTDTQYF. The chain is built from TRBV27 and TRBJ2-3, with TRBD2 matching over 12 bases. The CDR3 runs to 20 residues. V lost 5 bases to trimming and J lost 3 bases; unmatched junction nucleotides: 18. Germline V CDR1 and CDR2: MNHEY, SMNVEV (reference sequence).

CDR3 sequence: CAISLAGVNEQFF. The CDR3 coding sequence is TGTGCCATCAGCCTAGCGGGAGTCAATGAGCAGTTCTTC. The chain couples TRBV10-3 to TRBJ2-1; 10 bases are shared with TRBD2. V lost 6 bases, J lost 6 bases, and 2 bases stayed unmatched. Germline lookup yields CDR1 ENHRY and CDR2 SYGVKD. The CDR3 covers 13 residues.

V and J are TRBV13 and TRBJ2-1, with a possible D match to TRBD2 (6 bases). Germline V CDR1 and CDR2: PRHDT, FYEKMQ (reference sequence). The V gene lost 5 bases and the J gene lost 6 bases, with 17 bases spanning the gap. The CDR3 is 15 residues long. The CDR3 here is CASSLRTTRGNEQFF. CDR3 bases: TGTGCCAGCAGCCTAAGGACTACCCGCGGCAATGAGCAGTTCTTC.

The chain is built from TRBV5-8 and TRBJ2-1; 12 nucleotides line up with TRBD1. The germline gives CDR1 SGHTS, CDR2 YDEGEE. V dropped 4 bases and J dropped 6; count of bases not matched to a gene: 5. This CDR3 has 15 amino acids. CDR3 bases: TGTGCCAGCAGCCCCGGGACAGGGGGCTTCAATGAGCAGTTCTTC. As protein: CASSPGTGGFNEQFF.

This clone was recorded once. The CDR3 here is CASGKGQSSYNEQFF. In DNA, the CDR3 is TGTGCCAGCGGGAAAGGACAGAGCTCCTACAATGAGCAGTTCTTC. The chain employs TRBV2 and TRBJ2-1, with D perhaps TRBD1 (6 bases). This CDR3 is 15 amino acids long. The V gene's germline CDR1 is SNHLY and CDR2 FYNNEI. V lost 8 bases and J lost 0, with 14 bases in between. Full variable domain (remainder filled in from reference TRBV2 and TRBJ2-1): EPEVTQTPSHQVTQMGQEVILRCVPISNHLYFYWYRQILGQKVEFLVSFYNNEISEKSEIFDDQFSVERPDGSNFTLKIRSTKLEDSAMYFCASGKGQSSYNEQFFGPGTRLTVL.

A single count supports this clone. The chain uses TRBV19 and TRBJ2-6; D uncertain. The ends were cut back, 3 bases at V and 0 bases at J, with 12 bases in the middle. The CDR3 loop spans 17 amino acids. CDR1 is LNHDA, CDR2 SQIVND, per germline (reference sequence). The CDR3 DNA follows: TGTGCCAGTAGTATGGCCCGGGTGGGCTCTGGGGCCAACGTCCTGACTTTC. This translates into CASSMARVGSGANVLTF.

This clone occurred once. CDR3 protein: CASSKGTAPGEQYF. DNA of the CDR3: TGTGCCAGCAGCAAAGGGACAGCCCCGGGAGAGCAGTACTTC. This chain connects TRBV5-4 to TRBJ2-7; 7 bases are a match to TRBD1. The V and J ends lost 4 bases and 7 bases, in that order; junction bases with no gene match: 11. Germline assignment: CDR1 SGHNT and CDR2 YYREEE (reference sequence). This CDR3 has 14 residues.

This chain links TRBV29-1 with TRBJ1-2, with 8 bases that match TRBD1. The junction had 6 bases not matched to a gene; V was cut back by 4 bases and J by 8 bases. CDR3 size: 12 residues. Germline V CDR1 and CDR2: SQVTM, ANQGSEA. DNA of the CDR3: TGCAGCGTTGCAGGACAGGGCAAAGGCTACACCTTC. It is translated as CSVAGQGKGYTF.

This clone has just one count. The CDR3 here is CASSNPLFSYEQYF. DNA for the CDR3: TGTGCCAGCAGCAATCCTCTTTTCTCCTACGAGCAGTACTTC. This chain connects TRBV21-1 to TRBJ2-7; the table's D call, TRBD2, was not checked against the DNA. TRBV21-1 is noted as a pseudogene. This CDR3 is built from 14 residues.

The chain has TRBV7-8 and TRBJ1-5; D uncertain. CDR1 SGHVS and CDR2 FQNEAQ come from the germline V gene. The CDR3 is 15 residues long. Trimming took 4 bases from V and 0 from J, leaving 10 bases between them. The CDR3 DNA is TGTGCCAGCAGCTCCGGGTATTATAGCAATCAGCCCCAGCATTTT. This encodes CASSSGYYSNQPQHF.

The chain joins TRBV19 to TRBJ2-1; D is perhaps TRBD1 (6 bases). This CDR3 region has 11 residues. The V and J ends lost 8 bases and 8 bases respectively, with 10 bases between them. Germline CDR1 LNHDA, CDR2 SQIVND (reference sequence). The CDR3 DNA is TGTGCCAGTTTACAGGGCGATGAGCAGTTCTTC. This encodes CASLQGDEQFF.